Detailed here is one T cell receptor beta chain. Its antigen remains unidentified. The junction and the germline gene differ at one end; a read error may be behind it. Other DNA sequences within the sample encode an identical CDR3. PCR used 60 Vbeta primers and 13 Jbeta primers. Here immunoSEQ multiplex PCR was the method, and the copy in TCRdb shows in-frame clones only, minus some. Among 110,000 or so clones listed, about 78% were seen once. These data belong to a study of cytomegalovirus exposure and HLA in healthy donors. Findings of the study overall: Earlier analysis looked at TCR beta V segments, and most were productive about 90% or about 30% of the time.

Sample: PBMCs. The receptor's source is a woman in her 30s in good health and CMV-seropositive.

CDR3 DNA: TGTGCCAGCAGCTACTCTACGGGATCCGAAAAACTGTTTTTT. Its protein product is CASSYSTGSEKLFF. The rearrangement uses TRBV6-6 and TRBJ1-4; unclear D gene. CDR3 length: 14 amino acids. Germline CDR1 and CDR2: MNHNY and SVGAGI (reference sequence).